The clone carrying this T cell receptor beta chain occurred many times. What it binds is unknown. The sample belongs to a study of T cell repertoires in cytomegalovirus infection. Study-wide context: Public signatures in TCR beta pointed to CMV infection and matching HLA type. Study-level points and caveats: Cumulative frequency (of public TCR beta family members) identified carriers of CMV plus the relevant HLA. The response measured ex vivo was dominated by TCR beta clonotypes (HLA-C-restricted and CMV-specific).

TCRdb reprocessed the reads via MiXCR and lists one record per CDR3 protein. Here the sample spans roughly 230,000 distinct CDR3 sequences, about 18% being singletons. This CDR3 has 14 amino acids. Trimming took off 2 bases at V and 7 bases at J, with 11 bases between the two ends. Germline V lookup: CDR1 SGHTA, CDR2 FQGNSA. Sequencing was done on a sample of CD8+ T cells from PBMCs. V gene TRBV7-2 combines with J gene TRBJ2-2; no reliable D call. This sequence originates from a human donor in good health (CMV status not recorded). Some clones in this sample may be carry-over from other donors' samples. CDR3 sequence: CASSLTPLDGELFF. In DNA form, the CDR3 reads TGTGCCAGCAGCTTAACGCCTCTCGACGGGGAGCTGTTTTTT.